The T cell receptor (beta chain) under discussion was sequenced for a study of OX40 agonist ivuxolimab in advanced cancers. Study-wide results and limits: Compared with CD4+, CD8+ T cells on average had more expanded clones.

Some clones are missing from TCRdb's copy, which holds only in-frame ones; the method was immunoSEQ multiplex PCR. The sample consists of roughly 71,000 clones, roughly 90% of them appearing once. Details on this clone: The target antigen is unknown.

Autoimmune disease history or systemic immunosuppression excluded patients. Germline trimming cut 1 base from V and 9 bases from J; bases unmatched to any gene: 7. The V gene's germline CDR1 is LGHNA and CDR2 YSLEER. There are 15 residues in the CDR3. This TCR was recovered from an adult with an advanced solid tumor such as melanoma, head and neck, liver or kidney cancer. The J gene is TRBJ2-1, the V gene TRBV4-3, with 9 bases that match TRBD1. The sequencing used CD4+ or CD8+ T cells sorted from blood, collected in a trial of the OX40 agonist ivuxolimab. Here the CDR3 DNA reads TGCGCCAGCAGCCAAGGTGGGACAGGGCGTTCTGAGCAGTTCTTC. This codes for CASSQGGTGRSEQFF.